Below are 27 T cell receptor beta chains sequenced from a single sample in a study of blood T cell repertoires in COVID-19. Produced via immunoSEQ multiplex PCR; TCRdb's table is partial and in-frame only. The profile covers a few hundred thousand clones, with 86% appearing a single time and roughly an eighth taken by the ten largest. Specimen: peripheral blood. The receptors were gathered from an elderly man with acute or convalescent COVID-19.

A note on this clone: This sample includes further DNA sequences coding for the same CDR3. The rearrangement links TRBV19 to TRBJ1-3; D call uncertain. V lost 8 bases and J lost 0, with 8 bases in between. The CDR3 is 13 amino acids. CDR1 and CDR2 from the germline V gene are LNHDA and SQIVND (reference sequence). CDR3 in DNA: TGTGCCAGTTCGGGGTCCTCTGGAAACACCATATATTTT. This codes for CASSGSSGNTIYF.

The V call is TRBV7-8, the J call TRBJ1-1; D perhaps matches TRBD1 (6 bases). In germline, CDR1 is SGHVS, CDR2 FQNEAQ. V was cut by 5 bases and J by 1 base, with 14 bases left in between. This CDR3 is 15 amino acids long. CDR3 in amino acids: CASSAQQGQNTEAFF. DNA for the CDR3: TGTGCCAGCAGCGCCCAACAGGGTCAGAACACTGAAGCTTTCTTT. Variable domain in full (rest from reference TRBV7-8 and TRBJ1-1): GAGVSQSPRYKVAKRGQDVALRCDPISGHVSLFWYQQALGQGPEFLTYFQNEAQLDKSGLPSDRFFAERPEGSVSTLKIQRTQQEDSAVYLCASSAQQGQNTEAFFGQGTRLTVV.

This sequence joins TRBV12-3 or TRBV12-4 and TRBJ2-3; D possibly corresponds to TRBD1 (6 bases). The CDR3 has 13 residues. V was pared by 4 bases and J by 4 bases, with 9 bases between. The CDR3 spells CASSSGQPDTQYF. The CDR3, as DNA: TGTGCCAGCAGTTCGGGACAACCAGATACGCAGTATTTT.

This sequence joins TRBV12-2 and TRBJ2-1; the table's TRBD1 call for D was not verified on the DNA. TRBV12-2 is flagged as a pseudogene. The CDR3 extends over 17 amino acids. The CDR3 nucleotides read TGTGCAAGTCGCTTAGTCACGGACAGTAAAGTGGTCGATGAGCAGTTCTTC. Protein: CASRLVTDSKVVDEQFF.

The CDR3 DNA follows: TGTGCCAGCAGCTTACAGGTTGGGGATTACGAGCAGTACTTC. Amino acid sequence: CASSLQVGDYEQYF. This chain connects TRBV5-4 to TRBJ2-7, with TRBD1 as a possible D gene (5 bases). The V gene's germline CDR1 is SGHNT and CDR2 YYREEE (reference sequence). V was trimmed by 2 bases and J by 4 bases, leaving 13 bases between them. The CDR3 spans 14 residues.

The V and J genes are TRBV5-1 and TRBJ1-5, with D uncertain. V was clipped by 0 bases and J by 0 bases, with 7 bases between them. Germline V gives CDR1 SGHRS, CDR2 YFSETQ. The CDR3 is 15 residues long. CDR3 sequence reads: CASSLAGISNQPQHF. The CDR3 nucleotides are TGCGCCAGCAGCTTGGCCGGGATTAGCAATCAGCCCCAGCATTTT. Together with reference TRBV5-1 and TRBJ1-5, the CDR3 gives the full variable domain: KAGVTQTPRYLIKTRGQQVTLSCSPISGHRSVSWYQQTPGQGLQFLFEYFSETQRNKGNFPGRFSGRQFSNSRSEMNVSTLELGDSALYLCASSLAGISNQPQHFGDGTRLSIL.

For the CDR3, the DNA is TGTGCCAGTATAGAGCGGGAGAACACAGATACGCAGTATTTT. Residues: CASIERENTDTQYF. V usage is TRBV7-2 and J usage is TRBJ2-3; 8 nucleotides align to TRBD2. The J segment lost 2 bases and the V segment lost 9 bases, leaving 7 bases of the junction unmatched. Germline loops: CDR1 SGHTA, CDR2 FQGNSA. The CDR3 is 14 amino acids.

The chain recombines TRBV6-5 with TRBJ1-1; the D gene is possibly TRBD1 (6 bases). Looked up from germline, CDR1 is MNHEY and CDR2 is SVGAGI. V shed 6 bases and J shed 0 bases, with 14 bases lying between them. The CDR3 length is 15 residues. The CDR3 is CASSSGVGMNTEAFF. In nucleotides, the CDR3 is TGTGCCAGCAGCTCAGGGGTAGGAATGAACACTGAAGCTTTCTTT.

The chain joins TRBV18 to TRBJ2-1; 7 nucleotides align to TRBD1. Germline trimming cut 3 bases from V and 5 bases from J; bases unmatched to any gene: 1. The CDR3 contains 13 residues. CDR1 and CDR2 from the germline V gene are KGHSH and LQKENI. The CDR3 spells CASSPGQDNEQFF. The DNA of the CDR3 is TGTGCCAGCTCACCCGGACAGGACAATGAGCAGTTCTTC.

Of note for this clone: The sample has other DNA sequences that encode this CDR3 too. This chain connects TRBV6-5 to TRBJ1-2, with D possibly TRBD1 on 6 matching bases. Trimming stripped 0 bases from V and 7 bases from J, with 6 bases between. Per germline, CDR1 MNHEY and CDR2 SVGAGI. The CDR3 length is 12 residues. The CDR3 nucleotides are TGTGCCAGCAGTTACTCAGGGGGTGGCTACACCTTC. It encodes CASSYSGGGYTF.

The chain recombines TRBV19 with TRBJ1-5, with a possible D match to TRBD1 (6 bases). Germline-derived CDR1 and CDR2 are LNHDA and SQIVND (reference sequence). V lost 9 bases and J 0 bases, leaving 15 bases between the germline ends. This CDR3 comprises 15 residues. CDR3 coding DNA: TGTGCCAGCAAAGACAGGTCTAATAGCAATCAGCCCCAGCATTTT. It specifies CASKDRSNSNQPQHF.

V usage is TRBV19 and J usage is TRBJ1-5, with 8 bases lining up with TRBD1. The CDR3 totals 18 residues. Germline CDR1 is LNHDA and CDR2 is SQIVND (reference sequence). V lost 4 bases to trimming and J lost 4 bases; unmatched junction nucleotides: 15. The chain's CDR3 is CASSTFLTGAEGNQPQHF. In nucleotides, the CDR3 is TGTGCCAGTAGTACCTTTTTGACAGGGGCTGAAGGAAATCAGCCCCAGCATTTT.

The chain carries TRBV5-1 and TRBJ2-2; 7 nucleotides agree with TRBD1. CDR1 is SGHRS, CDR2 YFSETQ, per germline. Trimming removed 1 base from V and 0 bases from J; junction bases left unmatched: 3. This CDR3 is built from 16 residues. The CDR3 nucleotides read TGCGCCAGCAGCTTGATCGGACAGGCGAACACCGGGGAGCTGTTTTTT. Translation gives CASSLIGQANTGELFF.

DNA of the CDR3: TGTGCCAGCAGCTTAACAGGGGGCAACGAAAAACTGTTTTTT. This sequence encodes CASSLTGGNEKLFF. The chain joins TRBV11-2 to TRBJ1-4; 9 bases agree with TRBD1. J gave up 8 bases and V 2 bases, and 3 bases lay outside the gene matches. The length of the CDR3 is 14 residues. The germline gives CDR1 SGHAT, CDR2 FQNNGV.

CDR3 protein: CAISPSRGQNTDTQYF. DNA of the CDR3: TGTGCCATCAGTCCCTCCCGGGGACAGAACACAGATACGCAGTATTTT. This chain joins TRBV10-3 and TRBJ2-3; TRBD1 aligns across 7 bases. Germline V CDR1 and CDR2: ENHRY, SYGVKD. V lost 5 bases, J lost 2 bases, and 10 bases stayed unmatched. This CDR3 comprises 16 residues.

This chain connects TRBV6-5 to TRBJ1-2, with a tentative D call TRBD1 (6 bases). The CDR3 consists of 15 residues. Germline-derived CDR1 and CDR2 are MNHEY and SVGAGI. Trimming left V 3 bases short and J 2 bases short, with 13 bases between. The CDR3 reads CASSYQGTTNYGYTF. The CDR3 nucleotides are TGTGCCAGCAGTTATCAGGGGACAACCAACTATGGCTACACCTTC.

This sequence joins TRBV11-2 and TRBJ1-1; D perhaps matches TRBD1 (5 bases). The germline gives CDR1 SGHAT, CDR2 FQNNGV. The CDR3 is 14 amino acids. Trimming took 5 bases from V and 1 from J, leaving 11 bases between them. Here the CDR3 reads CASSLQVQNTEAFF. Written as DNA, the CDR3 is TGTGCCAGCAGCCTACAGGTACAGAACACTGAAGCTTTCTTT.

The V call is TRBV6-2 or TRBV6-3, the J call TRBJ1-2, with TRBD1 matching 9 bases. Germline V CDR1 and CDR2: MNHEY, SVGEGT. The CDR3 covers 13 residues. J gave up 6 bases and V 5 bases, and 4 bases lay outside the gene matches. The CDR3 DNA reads TGTGCCAGCAGTCGGGACAGGGTGGATGGCTACACCTTC. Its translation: CASSRDRVDGYTF.

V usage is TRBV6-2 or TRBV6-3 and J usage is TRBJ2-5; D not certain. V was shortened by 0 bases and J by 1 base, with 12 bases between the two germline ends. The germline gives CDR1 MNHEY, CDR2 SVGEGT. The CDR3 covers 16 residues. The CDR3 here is CASSYSPAVTQETQYF. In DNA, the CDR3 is TGTGCCAGCAGTTACTCCCCCGCAGTTACCCAAGAGACCCAGTACTTC.

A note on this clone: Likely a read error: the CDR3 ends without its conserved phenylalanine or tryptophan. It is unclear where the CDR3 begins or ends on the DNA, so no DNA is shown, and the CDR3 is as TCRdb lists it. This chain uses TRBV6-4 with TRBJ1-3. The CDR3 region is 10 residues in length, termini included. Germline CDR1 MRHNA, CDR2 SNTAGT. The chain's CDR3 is CASSDFVARG.

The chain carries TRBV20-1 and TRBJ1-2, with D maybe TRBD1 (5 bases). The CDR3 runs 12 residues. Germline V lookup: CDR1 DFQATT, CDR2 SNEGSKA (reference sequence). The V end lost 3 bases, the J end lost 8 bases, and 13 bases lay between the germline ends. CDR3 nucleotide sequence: TGCAGTGCTAGTTTCAGGGCCTTGGGCTACACCTTC. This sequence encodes CSASFRALGYTF.

CDR3 coding DNA: TGTGCCAGCAGCCCCGAATTACTAGGCAATTCACCCCTCCACTTT. Encoded protein: CASSPELLGNSPLHF. The V call is TRBV14, the J call TRBJ1-6; D is undetermined. This CDR3 comprises 15 residues. Trimming shortened V by 4 bases and J by 7 bases, and 14 bases separated the two germline ends. Germline V gives CDR1 SGHDN, CDR2 FVKESK.

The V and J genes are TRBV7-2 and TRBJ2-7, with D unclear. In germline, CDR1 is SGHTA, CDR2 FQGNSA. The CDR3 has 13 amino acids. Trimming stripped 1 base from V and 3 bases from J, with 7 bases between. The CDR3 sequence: CASSLGPFYEQYF. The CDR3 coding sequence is TGTGCCAGCAGCTTAGGGCCCTTCTACGAGCAGTACTTC.

The DNA for the CDR3 is TGTGCCAGCAGTTACCCTAGCGGGGGGACTTACAATGAGCAGTTCTTC. It is translated as CASSYPSGGTYNEQFF. The chain combines TRBV6-2 or TRBV6-3 with TRBJ2-1, with 11 nucleotides matching TRBD2. The J segment lost 4 bases and the V segment lost 2 bases, leaving 4 bases of the junction unmatched. Germline lookup yields CDR1 MNHEY and CDR2 SVGEGT. The CDR3 runs 16 residues.

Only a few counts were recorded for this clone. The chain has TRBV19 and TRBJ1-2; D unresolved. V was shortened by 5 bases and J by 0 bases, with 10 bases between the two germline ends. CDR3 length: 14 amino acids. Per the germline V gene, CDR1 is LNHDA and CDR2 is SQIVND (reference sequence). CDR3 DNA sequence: TGTGCCAGTAGTTTCCTACAGACTAACTATGGCTACACCTTC. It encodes CASSFLQTNYGYTF.

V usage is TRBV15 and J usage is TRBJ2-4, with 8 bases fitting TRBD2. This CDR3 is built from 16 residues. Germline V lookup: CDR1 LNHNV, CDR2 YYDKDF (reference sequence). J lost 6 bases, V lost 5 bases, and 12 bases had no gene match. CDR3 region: CATSRVSGAGGNIQYF. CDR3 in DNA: TGTGCCACCAGCCGGGTCTCGGGCGCGGGGGGAAACATTCAGTACTTC. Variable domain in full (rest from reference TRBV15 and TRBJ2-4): DAMVIQNPRYQVTQFGKPVTLSCSQTLNHNVMYWYQQKSSQAPKLLFHYYDKDFNNEADTPDNFQSRRPNTSFCFLDIRSPGLGDTAMYLCATSRVSGAGGNIQYFGAGTRLSVL.

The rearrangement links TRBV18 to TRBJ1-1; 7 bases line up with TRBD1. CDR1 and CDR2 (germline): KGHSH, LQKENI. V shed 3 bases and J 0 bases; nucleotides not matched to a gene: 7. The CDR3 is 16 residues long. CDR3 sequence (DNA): TGTGCCAGCTCACCCCGGACAGGACCCATGAACACTGAAGCTTTCTTT. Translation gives CASSPRTGPMNTEAFF.